The 29 T cell receptor beta chains below were found in one sample sequenced in a study of post-analysis software for immune sequencing data (dated by TCRdb to the mid-2010s). The paper as a whole reports these results and caveats: Significantly higher frequencies in patients than in controls were found for roughly 5 TRBV segments, including TRBV5-6, TRBV5-1 and TRBV20-1.

Antigen specificity for these receptors is unknown. The method was PCR. Sequencing was performed on an Illumina HiSeq 2500. Unique molecular identifiers were incorporated into TCR beta cDNA libraries to reduce PCR and sequencing biases. Using fastp at Q25 and MiXCR, TCRdb reprocessed the public reads and kept productive beta chains. Each CDR3 protein appears once, grouped with its most common genes and DNA. For this sample the table gives about 820,000 distinct CDR3 sequences, of which roughly 58% were detected only once. Approximately 4.5% of the sample is in the top ten clones. Sequences were obtained from blood. The receptors were gathered from a girl aged 5-17 years with multiple sclerosis.

This chain links TRBV29-1 with TRBJ2-7; 11 nucleotides agree with TRBD1. Looked up from germline, CDR1 is SQVTM and CDR2 is ANQGSEA. Trimming cost V 6 bases and J 2 bases; bases outside gene matches: 6. The CDR3 runs 14 residues. The CDR3 sequence is CSVAGTGGTYEQYF. The CDR3 DNA reads as TGCAGCGTGGCCGGGACAGGGGGTACCTACGAGCAGTACTTC.

The CDR3 DNA sequence: TGCAGTGCTAGAGATGGCGCTAGTGCAGACTACGAGCAGTACTTC. Protein sequence: CSARDGASADYEQYF. The chain links TRBV20-1 to TRBJ2-7; no clear D. V shed 0 bases and J shed 3 bases, with 15 bases lying between them. The CDR3 runs to 15 residues. The germline CDR1 and CDR2 sequences are DFQATT and SNEGSKA (reference sequence).

The chain couples TRBV20-1 to TRBJ2-3, with D possibly TRBD1 on 5 matching bases. Per germline, CDR1 DFQATT and CDR2 SNEGSKA (reference sequence). CDR3 length: 14 amino acids. V was shortened by 4 bases and J by 4 bases, with 15 bases between the two germline ends. The CDR3 DNA reads TGCAGTGCTATGAGGTGGACAAACCCAGATACGCAGTATTTT. This gives the protein CSAMRWTNPDTQYF.

The CDR3 protein is CASSRSGLFETDTQYF. DNA for the CDR3: TGTGCCAGCAGCCGATCAGGACTATTTGAAACAGATACGCAGTATTTT. This chain uses TRBV7-2 with TRBJ2-3, with D possibly being TRBD2 (6 bases). This CDR3 is built from 16 residues. The germline V gene encodes CDR1 SGHTA and CDR2 FQGNSA. V lost 5 bases and J lost 3, with 18 bases in between.

The chain carries TRBV12-3 or TRBV12-4 and TRBJ1-2; D unresolved. V lost 4 bases and J 0 bases, leaving 9 bases between the germline ends. The CDR3 is 14 residues long. This CDR3 is CASSYVVANYGYTF. CDR3 nucleotides: TGTGCCAGCAGTTATGTGGTGGCTAACTATGGCTACACCTTC.

The chain joins TRBV5-1 to TRBJ2-7, with D perhaps TRBD1 (6 bases). Germline V CDR1 and CDR2: SGHRS, YFSETQ. Trimming took off 3 bases at V and 0 bases at J, with 19 bases between the two ends. CDR3 length: 17 amino acids. CDR3 loop: CASSSEGQGPYSYEQYF. In nucleotides, the CDR3 is TGCGCCAGCAGCTCCGAGGGGCAGGGGCCCTACTCCTACGAGCAGTACTTC.

This chain links TRBV5-4 with TRBJ2-1; D may correspond to TRBD1 or TRBD2 (6 bases each). Germline-derived CDR1 and CDR2 are SGHNT and YYREEE (reference sequence). The CDR3 is 14 amino acids. V shed 4 bases and J shed 6 bases, with 14 bases lying between them. The CDR3 is CASSQGGPFNEQFF. The DNA for the CDR3 is TGTGCCAGCAGCCAAGGGGGGCCCTTCAATGAGCAGTTCTTC.

The chain uses TRBV7-8 and TRBJ2-3; 7 positions agree with TRBD1. Germline CDR1 is SGHVS and CDR2 is FQNEAQ. Trimming at V came to 1 base and at J to 2 bases, leaving 6 bases not matched to a gene. The CDR3 extends over 16 amino acids. The CDR3 protein is CASSLVWTGSTDTQYF. The CDR3 nucleotides read TGTGCCAGCAGCTTAGTGTGGACAGGATCCACAGATACGCAGTATTTT. Full variable domain (remainder filled in from reference TRBV7-8 and TRBJ2-3): GAGVSQSPRYKVAKRGQDVALRCDPISGHVSLFWYQQALGQGPEFLTYFQNEAQLDKSGLPSDRFFAERPEGSVSTLKIQRTQQEDSAVYLCASSLVWTGSTDTQYFGPGTRLTVL.

To note about this clonotype: The junction shows a germline mismatch at one end, possibly a read error. The rearrangement links TRBV6-2 or TRBV6-3 to TRBJ2-2; 7 bases fit TRBD1. The CDR3 loop spans 15 amino acids. Germline lookup yields CDR1 MNHEY and CDR2 SVGEGT. The chain's CDR3 is CASSPEGGAYNEQFF. The CDR3, as DNA: TGTGCCAGCAGCCCCGAAGGGGGCGCTTACAATGAGCAGTTTTTT.

The chain is built from TRBV7-3 and TRBJ2-5; 13 positions match TRBD2. With V trimmed by 5 bases and J by 5 bases, 8 bases remained unmatched. The CDR3 has 16 residues. CDR1 is SGHTA and CDR2 is FQGTGA in the germline V gene. This CDR3 reads CASSRGLAGYGETQYF. The CDR3 DNA follows: TGTGCCAGCAGCCGGGGACTAGCGGGGTATGGTGAGACCCAGTACTTC. Looking up the rest from reference TRBV7-3 and TRBJ2-5 gives the full variable domain: GAGVSQTPSNKVTEKGKYVELRCDPISGHTALYWYRQSLGQGPEFLIYFQGTGAADDSGLPNDRFFAVRPEGSVSTLKIQRTERGDSAVYLCASSRGLAGYGETQYFGPGTRLLVL.

This clonotype has more than one count but fewer than ten. The genes are TRBV2 and TRBJ2-7; 12 bases are a match to TRBD2. The CDR3 sequence is 14 residues long. The V segment lost 7 bases and the J segment 4 bases; nucleotides outside the gene matches: 5. CDR1 SNHLY and CDR2 FYNNEI come from the germline V gene. CDR3 in DNA: TGTGCCAGCACCCCGGGACTAGCGGGTTACGAGCAGTACTTC. This sequence encodes CASTPGLAGYEQYF.

The chain recombines TRBV5-1 with TRBJ2-3; perhaps D is TRBD1 or TRBD2 (5 bases each). CDR1 and CDR2 from the germline V gene are SGHRS and YFSETQ. This CDR3 region has 13 residues. V was pared by 4 bases and J by 5 bases, with 11 bases between. The CDR3 protein is CASSMRDGDTQYF. CDR3 bases: TGCGCCAGCAGCATGAGGGACGGAGATACGCAGTATTTT.

The chain uses TRBV7-8 and TRBJ1-1; no reliable D call. This CDR3 is 13 amino acids long. The germline CDR1 and CDR2 sequences are SGHVS and FQNEAQ. With 7 bases removed from V and 1 base from J, the gap between germline ends came to 10 bases. CDR3 sequence reads: CASTNKGNTEAFF. CDR3 DNA: TGTGCCAGCACCAATAAAGGGAACACTGAAGCTTTCTTT.

The genes are TRBV25-1 and TRBJ2-5; D possibly matches TRBD1 or TRBD2 (6 bases each). Germline V gene sequence: CDR1 MGHDK, CDR2 SYGVNS. This CDR3 spans 15 amino acids. The V and J ends lost 6 bases and 5 bases respectively, with 19 bases between them. CDR3 coding DNA: TGTGCCAGCAGGAAGAAATGGGGGGCCAAGGAGACCCAGTACTTC. Its translation: CASRKKWGAKETQYF.

This clonotype was recorded only once. The chain has TRBV5-1 and TRBJ2-3; D is possibly TRBD2 (5 bases). The germline gives CDR1 SGHRS, CDR2 YFSETQ. Trimming took 4 bases from V and 8 from J, leaving 17 bases between them. The CDR3 has 14 residues. This CDR3 is CASSAGPLEATQYF. The CDR3 region has the DNA TGCGCCAGCAGCGCGGGCCCGCTAGAGGCTACGCAGTATTTT.

The CDR3 region is CSGGQNSYEQYF. The CDR3 DNA is TGCAGCGGAGGACAAAACTCCTACGAGCAGTACTTC. The chain uses TRBV29-1 and TRBJ2-7; a weak D match, TRBD1 (5 bases). In germline, CDR1 is SQVTM, CDR2 ANQGSEA. The V end lost 7 bases, the J end lost 0 bases, and 10 bases lay between the germline ends. The CDR3 has 12 amino acids.

This clonotype was counted once. This chain uses TRBV27 with TRBJ2-1; TRBD1 matches at 7 bases. V was clipped by 4 bases and J by 7 bases; unmatched bases: 13. Germline V gives CDR1 MNHEY, CDR2 SMNVEV (reference sequence). The CDR3 is 16 amino acids. The CDR3 nucleotides read TGTGCCAGCAGTTCCCGGGTAGGGGGCATCGGGAATGAGCAGTTCTTC. This translates into CASSSRVGGIGNEQFF.

The chain couples TRBV6-6 to TRBJ1-1; 8 bases are a match to TRBD1. Germline loops: CDR1 MNHNY, CDR2 SVGAGI (reference sequence). This CDR3 spans 15 amino acids. The J segment lost 1 base and the V segment lost 6 bases, leaving 7 bases of the junction unmatched. The CDR3 DNA reads as TGTGCCAGCAGCCCCCGGGACAGGCGGAACACTGAAGCTTTCTTT. Amino acid sequence: CASSPRDRRNTEAFF.

The CDR3 coding sequence is TGCAGTGCAAGTGGGAGACAGGATAGCAATCAGCCCCAGCATTTT. It translates to CSASGRQDSNQPQHF. V is TRBV20-1 and J is TRBJ1-5, with D perhaps TRBD1 (6 bases). The CDR3 covers 15 residues. Per germline, CDR1 DFQATT and CDR2 SNEGSKA (reference sequence). Trimming removed 6 bases from V and 0 bases from J, with 15 bases in between.

This chain uses TRBV3-1 with TRBJ2-7, with TRBD2 as a possible D gene (7 bases). Trimming took off 1 base at V and 0 bases at J, with 10 bases between the two ends. Germline V gene sequence: CDR1 LGHDT, CDR2 YNNKEL (reference sequence). The CDR3 contains 15 residues. The CDR3 sequence: CASSQGRGPSYEQYF. The CDR3 bases are TGTGCCAGCAGCCAAGGGCGGGGGCCCTCCTACGAGCAGTACTTC.

In this sample, this clonotype turned up once. The CDR3 here is CASSYSPRGYYGYTF. The DNA for the CDR3 is TGTGCCAGCAGTTACTCACCCAGGGGTTACTATGGCTACACCTTC. The gene calls are TRBV6-6 and TRBJ1-2, with a tentative D call TRBD1 (6 bases). Between the trimmed V and J ends, which lost 0 bases and 3 bases, there was a span of 11 bases. CDR3 length equals 15 residues. Germline assignment: CDR1 MNHNY and CDR2 SVGAGI (reference sequence).

V usage is TRBV19 and J usage is TRBJ2-5; maybe TRBD2 (6 bases). The germline V gene encodes CDR1 LNHDA and CDR2 SQIVND (reference sequence). Deletions cut 3 bases from V and 2 bases from J, with 10 bases between. The CDR3 consists of 14 residues. The CDR3 DNA is TGTGCCAGTAGTATTTGGGGGGAACAAGAGACCCAGTACTTC. Translating gives CASSIWGEQETQYF. Supplemented by reference TRBV19 and TRBJ2-5, the full variable domain reads DGGITQSPKYLFRKEGQNVTLSCEQNLNHDAMYWYRQDPGQGLRLIYYSQIVNDFQKGDIAEGYSVSREKKESFPLTVTSAQKNPTAFYLCASSIWGEQETQYFGPGTRLLVL.

This clonotype occurred a few times. The chain combines TRBV7-9 with TRBJ2-5, with 7 bases lining up with TRBD1. Germline CDR1 and CDR2: SEHNR and FQNEAQ (reference sequence). The CDR3 has 15 residues. With 3 bases clipped from V and 3 bases from J, the junction kept 7 bases outside the gene matches. The CDR3 is CASSLAGTDKETQYF. CDR3 DNA sequence: TGTGCCAGCAGCTTGGCCGGGACAGATAAAGAGACCCAGTACTTC.

This clonotype was detected a few times. The chain carries TRBV5-1 and TRBJ2-5, with a possible D match to TRBD1 (5 bases). V was pared by 0 bases and J by 1 base, with 7 bases between. Per germline, CDR1 SGHRS and CDR2 YFSETQ. The CDR3 covers 14 residues. The DNA for the CDR3 is TGCGCCAGCAGCTTGGTGGGGCGCCAAGAGACCCAGTACTTC. Encoded protein: CASSLVGRQETQYF.

This chain connects TRBV27 to TRBJ1-2; D unclear. Between the trimmed V and J ends, which lost 5 bases and 6 bases, there was a span of 13 bases. CDR3 size: 13 residues. Per germline, CDR1 MNHEY and CDR2 SMNVEV (reference sequence). CDR3 protein: CASSPTHRDGYTF. CDR3 sequence (DNA): TGTGCCAGCAGTCCCACCCACAGAGATGGCTACACCTTC.

This clonotype was seen only a few times. This chain links TRBV5-1 with TRBJ2-2, with no clear D. Germline CDR1 reads SGHRS; CDR2 reads YFSETQ. The length of the CDR3 is 13 residues. Trimming shortened V by 0 bases and J by 4 bases, and 4 bases separated the two germline ends. The DNA of the CDR3 is TGCGCCAGCAGCTTGGAGCTCACCGGGGAGCTGTTTTTT. As protein: CASSLELTGELFF.

Here the CDR3 DNA reads TGTGCCAGCAGTTTGGAGTATAGCGGAGTTCACAATGAGCAGTACTTC. It yields the protein CASSLEYSGVHNEQYF. The V call is TRBV28, the J call TRBJ2-5, with D perhaps TRBD2 (6 bases). The CDR3 totals 16 residues. V shed 3 bases and J shed 11 bases, with 25 bases lying between them. The germline V gene has CDR1 MDHEN and CDR2 SYDVKM.

The table lists this clonotype with a few counts. This sequence joins TRBV29-1 and TRBJ2-4; D perhaps matches TRBD2 (5 bases). Deletions cut 7 bases from V and 6 bases from J, with 10 bases between. This CDR3 has 11 residues. Germline CDR1 is SQVTM and CDR2 is ANQGSEA. The CDR3 loop is CSEAEGNIQYF. DNA of the CDR3: TGCAGCGAGGCCGAGGGAAACATTCAGTACTTC.

Remarks on this clonotype: Relative to the germline gene, one junction end is altered; a read error may explain this. The chain combines TRBV7-3 with TRBJ2-7, with 11 bases fitting TRBD2. The CDR3 is made up of 15 amino acids. Germline V gene lookup returns CDR1 SGHTA and CDR2 FQGTGA. CDR3 loop: CASSLTSGVSYEQYF. For the CDR3, the DNA is TGCGCCAGCAGCTTGACTAGCGGGGTTTCCTACGAGCAGTACTTC. Combining the CDR3 with reference TRBV7-3 and TRBJ2-7 gives the whole variable domain GAGVSQTPSNKVTEKGKYVELRCDPISGHTALYWYRQSLGQGPEFLIYFQGTGAADDSGLPNDRFFAVRPEGSVSTLKIQRTERGDSAVYLCASSLTSGVSYEQYFGPGTRLTVT.